One and the same sample provided the 2 T cell receptor beta chains below, sequenced in a study of OX40 agonist ivuxolimab in advanced cancers. Only in-frame clones appear in the TCRdb table, and some are missing; sequencing was by immunoSEQ multiplex PCR. The sample records tens of thousands of clones, roughly 78% being singletons. The source was CD4+ or CD8+ T cells sorted from blood, collected in a trial of the OX40 agonist ivuxolimab. The receptors derive from an adult with an advanced solid tumor such as melanoma, head and neck, liver or kidney cancer.

This sequence joins TRBV4-1 and TRBJ1-5, with no clear D. The CDR3 has 14 residues. Trimming removed 10 bases at V and 0 bases at J, with 13 bases between. The V gene's germline CDR1 is MGHRA and CDR2 YSYEKL. The CDR3 nucleotides read TGCGCCACCGGGGATAGCCTTAGCAATCAGCCCCAGCATTTT. It specifies CATGDSLSNQPQHF.

The chain is built from TRBV7-2 and TRBJ2-5; possibly TRBD1 for D (6 bases). The CDR3 length is 13 residues. Deletions cut 5 bases from V and 5 bases from J, with 12 bases between. CDR1 and CDR2 (germline): SGHTA, FQGNSA. CDR3 DNA: TGTGCCAGCAGCCCAGACAGGAGGGAGACCCAGTACTTC. It codes for CASSPDRRETQYF.